Here is one T cell receptor beta chain with its context. It lacks a known antigen. Nothing much larger sits one base from this clone, and base qualities are not available. The sample originates from a study of OX40 agonist ivuxolimab in advanced cancers. Turning to the overall study: The costimulatory receptor OX40 (CD134) was targeted by ivuxolimab, a fully human IgG2 agonistic monoclonal antibody. A male proportion of roughly 80% and a mean age of 60 years, ranging from 23 to 79, were recorded for the dose-escalation cohort. Of the roughly 53 patients in dose escalation, about 20 had hepatocellular carcinoma, approximately 15 had melanoma, 9 had renal cell carcinoma and 9 had head and neck cancer. Prior anti-PD-1, anti-PD-L1 or anti-CTLA-4 therapy was permitted, and checkpoint inhibitors had been received by roughly 42% of dose-escalation patients. Intravenous ivuxolimab was administered to patients every 2 weeks at six dose levels: 0.01, 0.1, 0.3, 1.5, 3 and 10 mg/kg. Partial responses occurred in three dose-escalation patients: two with cutaneous melanoma and one with hepatocellular carcinoma. The monotherapy dose-escalation portion (N of about 57 patients) of the phase I ivuxolimab trial is reported in the paper. The purpose of peripheral TCRbeta sequencing was to test whether ivuxolimab changed TCR sequence diversity and led to clonal T-cell expansion.

Patients with a history of autoimmune disease or receiving systemic immunosuppression were excluded from the trial. Peripheral blood for TCR sequencing was drawn from every dose cohort at baseline, at cycle 4 day 1 and at cycle 7 day 1. The samples were taken from a phase I, first-in-human, multicenter, open-label dose-escalation trial of ivuxolimab. Adults with locally advanced or metastatic melanoma, renal cell carcinoma, hepatocellular carcinoma or head and neck squamous cell carcinoma were enrolled in the trial. Before TCR sequencing, CD4+ T cells and CD8+ T cells from peripheral blood were sorted into separate populations. On the study overall, not on this receptor specifically: Antigen specificity was not determined for the clonally expanded peripheral T cells. After ivuxolimab, more expanded clones were found on average in CD8+ T cells than in CD4+ T cells. At doses of 0.1 to 3.0 mg/kg, clonal expansion of both CD4+ and CD8+ blood T cells was observed from baseline to week 6. Low levels of normalized T-cell clonal expansion were also shown by some nonresponding patients. In partial responders in the 0.1-3.0 mg/kg groups, normalized peripheral clonal expansion was found to be among the lowest, especially among CD8+ T cells.

For sequencing of the TCRbeta CDR3 region, genomic DNA was extracted from the sorted cells. TCRbeta CDR3 regions were sequenced using the immunoSEQ Assay. The source is immuneACCESS, and TCRdb retained only in-frame sequences with V and J called. Part of the clones is not carried over; for the studies checked, unresolved V genes explain less than half of this, and the remainder is unexplained. This sample holds 35,000 to 40,000 clones; about 82% were observed only once. The leading ten clones occupy about 20% of the sample. The germline V and J ends show losses of 2 bases and 1 base respectively, and no gene match explains 4 bases of the junction. Spanning cysteine to phenylalanine, the CDR3 consists of 17 amino acids. The CDR3 DNA has 51 bases and is translated from base 1. CDR1 MGHRA and CDR2 YSYEKL were looked up in the germline V gene.

The sequence is built from TRBV4-1 and TRBJ2-5, with 13 middle bases fitting TRBD2. This TCR was sampled from an adult with an advanced solid tumor such as melanoma, head and neck, liver or kidney cancer. Source: CD4+ or CD8+ T cells sorted from blood, taken in a trial of the OX40 agonist ivuxolimab. CDR3 reads: CASSQPTSGRFQETQYF. The nucleotides are TGCGCCAGCAGCCAACCGACTAGCGGGAGGTTCCAAGAGACCCAGTACTTC.